Included here is one TCR beta chain sequence, with context. The data derive from a study of cytomegalovirus exposure and HLA in healthy donors. Primers included in the PCR were 60 Vbeta and 13 Jbeta primers. Some clones are missing from TCRdb's copy, which holds only in-frame ones; the method was immunoSEQ multiplex PCR. The sample lists about 140,000 clones, around 85% occurring once. With V trimmed by 1 base and J by 9 bases, 4 bases remained unmatched. Germline CDR1 and CDR2: SGHRS and YFSETQ. The CDR3 loop spans 14 amino acids. Sequencing was done on a sample of PBMCs. The rearrangement links TRBV5-1 to TRBJ2-1; 10 nucleotides line up with TRBD2. This receptor was obtained from a female donor in good health and CMV-seronegative. Written as DNA, the CDR3 is TGCGCCAGCAGCTTGTCCCTAGCGGGAGCTGAGCAGTTCTTC. This gives the protein CASSLSLAGAEQFF.